What follows are 22 T cell receptor beta chains derived from one specimen sequenced in a study of tissue T cells after allogeneic stem cell transplantation. Sequenced by immunoSEQ multiplex PCR; TCRdb stores in-frame clones only, minus some. The sample holds under 8,000 clones, 40% to 60% seen once. Time point meaning: mouse harvest day 7 after allogeneic transplant. Tail vein injection delivered 10^7 T-cell-depleted bone marrow cells and 10^6 splenic CD5+ T cells. The sample comprised lymph node tissue. These receptor sequences come from a female BALB/c mouse given C57BL/6 T cells with graft-versus-host disease after an allogeneic hematopoietic cell transplant.

As concerns this clone: The genes and germline here are from mouse. Coverage ceases 1 residue before the CDR3 finishes, and the germline J gene fills in the end. This rearrangement joins TRBV31 to TRBJ1-4; 7 positions agree with TRBD1. The CDR3 is made up of 14 amino acids. Germline V lookup: CDR1 GKSSPN, CDR2 SITVG. The junction had 2 bases not matched to a gene; V was cut back by 0 bases and J by 4 bases. This chain's CDR3 is CAWSLTGVNERLFF. CDR3 bases read: TGTGCCTGGAGTCTAACAGGGGTCAACGAAAGATTATTT.

As for this clone: Gene labels here are mouse ones. The read finishes 1 residue shy of the CDR3 end, and the germline J gene is used to complete it. The chain uses TRBV26 and TRBJ2-1; 10 nucleotides match TRBD2. V lost 4 bases, J lost 4 bases, and 1 base stayed unmatched. The length of the CDR3 is 14 residues. CDR1 is KGHPV, CDR2 FQNQEV, per germline (reference sequence). The CDR3 loop reads CASSPGLGYAEQFF. CDR3 bases read: TGTGCCAGCAGTCCGGGACTGGGGTATGCTGAGCAGTTC. The variable domain in full, with the rest retrieved from reference TRBV26 and TRBJ2-1, is NSKVIQTPRYLVKGQGQKAKMRCIPEKGHPVVFWYQQNKNNEFKFLINFQNQEVLQQIDMTEKRFSAECPSNSPCSLEIQSSEAGDSALYLCASSPGLGYAEQFFGPGTRLTVL.

Note on this clone: Gene names refer to mouse genes. The read ends 1 residue before the CDR3 terminus; that terminus is restored from the germline J gene. The chain has TRBV13-3 and TRBJ1-1, with D unresolved. The V gene lost 1 base and the J gene lost 0 bases, with 7 bases spanning the gap. The CDR3 spans 14 residues. Germline loops: CDR1 NNHDY, CDR2 SYVADS. The sequenced part of the CDR3 DNA is TGTGCCAGCAGTGATCGCAGTGCAAACACAGAAGTCTTC. Protein: CASSDRSANTEVF. The entire CDR3 protein is CASSDRSANTEVFF.

This clone has more than one count but fewer than ten. Here the gene names and germline are mouse. The sequenced fragment ends 1 residue before the CDR3 boundary, so the rest is inferred from the germline J gene. V gene TRBV29 combines with J gene TRBJ1-4; D remains unclear. There are 16 residues in the CDR3. Per germline, CDR1 MSHET and CDR2 SYDVDS. Deletions cut 0 bases from V and 0 bases from J, with 8 bases between. CDR3 in amino acids: CASSLSSHISNERLFF. The CDR3 DNA, read in part, is TGTGCTAGCAGTTTATCGTCACACATTTCCAACGAAAGATTATTT. Combining the CDR3 with reference TRBV29 and TRBJ1-4 gives the whole variable domain DMKVTQMPRYLIKRMGENVLLECGQDMSHETMYWYRQDPGLGLQLIYISYDVDSNSEGDIPKGYRVSRKKREHFSLILDSAKTNQTSVYFCASSLSSHISNERLFFGHGTKLSVL.

About this clone: The genes are named according to mouse. The part of the CDR3 DNA that was read is TGTGCCAGCAGCCAGGGACTGGGGAGGTACACCTTGTAC. This translates into CASSQGLGRYTLY. The CDR3 as a whole reads CASSQGLGRYTLYF. This rearrangement joins TRBV26 to TRBJ2-4; 10 bases agree with TRBD2. The read ends 1 residue before the CDR3 terminus; that terminus is restored from the germline J gene. Trimming at V came to 6 bases and at J to 7 bases, leaving 7 bases not matched to a gene. This CDR3 contains 14 residues. Per the germline V gene, CDR1 is KGHPV and CDR2 is FQNQEV (reference sequence).

This clone was found a few times. The genes are named according to mouse. The sequence runs out 1 residue before the end of the CDR3; the remainder is reconstructed from the germline J gene. Different DNA sequences within this sample yield the same CDR3. The V gene is TRBV26, the J gene TRBJ1-3; D gene uncertain. This CDR3 region has 14 residues. The V gene lost 3 bases and the J gene lost 0 bases, with 6 bases spanning the gap. Germline V gene sequence: CDR1 KGHPV, CDR2 FQNQEV (reference sequence). The DNA read from the CDR3 is TGTGCCAGCAGTCTACCACATTCTGGAAATACGCTCTAT. The encoded protein is CASSLPHSGNTLY. The complete CDR3 protein is CASSLPHSGNTLYF.

This clone was seen a handful of times. Gene names and germline refer to mouse. The read ends 1 residue before the CDR3 terminus; that terminus is restored from the germline J gene. The gene calls are TRBV13-3 and TRBJ1-2; TRBD1 might be the D (6 bases). The CDR3 contains 15 residues. Germline assignment: CDR1 NNHDY and CDR2 SYVADS. V lost 3 bases and J lost 0, with 12 bases in between. The CDR3 DNA, read in part, is TGTGCCAGCAGTGCACCGGGACATTCAAACTCCGACTACACC. Protein sequence: CASSAPGHSNSDYT. The entire CDR3 protein reads CASSAPGHSNSDYTF.

Of note for this clone: Genes here carry mouse names. The CDR3 end lies 1 residue beyond the end of the read and is filled in from the germline J gene. The chain combines TRBV3 with TRBJ2-2; D is unresolved. The CDR3 has 11 amino acids. Germline CDR1 reads SNHLY; CDR2 reads FYNGKV (reference sequence). Trimming removed 2 bases at V and 6 bases at J, with 1 base between. The CDR3 here is CASSLPGQLYF. Partial CDR3 DNA: TGTGCCAGCAGCTTACCCGGGCAGCTCTAC. Together with reference TRBV3 and TRBJ2-2, the CDR3 gives the full variable domain: GPKVLQIPSHQIIDMGQMVTLNCDPVSNHLYFYWYKQILGQQMEFLVNFYNGKVMEKSKLFKDQFSVERPDGSYFTLKIQPTALEDSAVYFCASSLPGQLYFGEGSKLTVL.

Note on this clone: Gene and germline names: mouse. The read terminates 1 residue before the CDR3 end, so the remaining end is supplied by the germline J gene. The chain links TRBV16 to TRBJ2-7; 10 nucleotides line up with TRBD2. With 5 bases clipped from V and 7 bases from J, the junction kept 5 bases outside the gene matches. Germline V lookup: CDR1 SGHSA, CDR2 FRNQAP. The CDR3 is 13 residues long. CDR3 DNA (partial): TGTGCAAGCAGCCTGGGGGGGCGCCGGGAACAGTAC. It is translated as CASSLGGRREQY. The CDR3, in full, reads CASSLGGRREQYF.

This clone was detected only a few times. The genes and germline here are from mouse. Read sequence stops 1 residue before the CDR3 end, and the germline J gene provides the missing end. The rearrangement links TRBV26 to TRBJ2-2, with a weak D call TRBD1 (7 bases). CDR1 and CDR2 (germline): KGHPV, FQNQEV (reference sequence). The V gene lost 5 bases and the J gene lost 3 bases, with 13 bases spanning the gap. The CDR3 runs to 15 residues. This chain's CDR3 is CASSRRGQDTGQLYF. The sequenced part of the CDR3 DNA is TGTGCCAGCAGTAGGAGGGGGCAGGACACCGGGCAGCTCTAC.

This clone has more than one count but fewer than ten. Mouse germline and gene names are used. Read coverage stops 1 residue before the CDR3 terminus; the germline J gene supplies the remainder. This chain links TRBV26 with TRBJ2-1; 7 nucleotides align to TRBD2. V was pared by 4 bases and J by 0 bases, with 3 bases of the junction left unmatched. Germline V gene data show CDR1 as KGHPV and CDR2 as FQNQEV (reference sequence). The CDR3 has 15 amino acids. The CDR3 DNA, read in part, is TGTGCCAGCAGTCCACTGGGGAATAACTATGCTGAGCAGTTC. Translated, it gives CASSPLGNNYAEQF. The entire CDR3 sequence reads CASSPLGNNYAEQFF.

Worth noting for this clone: The genes are named according to mouse. The read is 1 residue too short to cover the CDR3 end, so that end is filled in from the germline J gene. V is TRBV12-1 and J is TRBJ2-7; 7 bases fit TRBD2. The CDR3 extends over 15 amino acids. Per the germline V gene, CDR1 is SGHSN and CDR2 is HYEKVE. The trim removed 1 base at V and 0 bases at J, leaving 5 bases unmatched. The CDR3 spells CASSLGGVSSYEQYF. The sequenced part of the CDR3 DNA is TGTGCCAGCTCTCTGGGGGGGGTGAGCTCCTATGAACAGTAC.

This clone was observed once. Gene labels here are mouse ones. The read ends 1 residue early relative to the CDR3; the germline J gene fills the gap. The chain links TRBV19 to TRBJ1-6; weak D call: TRBD1 (5 bases). TRBJ1-6 is filed as an ORF, its function uncertain. V was pared by 2 bases and J by 5 bases, with 8 bases between. The CDR3 extends over 14 amino acids. Germline V gene sequence: CDR1 FNHDT, CDR2 SITEND (reference sequence). The CDR3: CASSIWGDNSPLYF. The CDR3 DNA, read in part, is TGTGCCAGCAGTATTTGGGGGGATAATTCGCCCCTCTAC.

As regards this clone: These gene names are mouse names. The CDR3 bases that were read are TGTGCCAGCGGGGACAGGGGGGGGGAAGTCTTC. Its protein is CASGDRGGEVF. The whole CDR3 protein is CASGDRGGEVFF. This chain joins TRBV13-2 and TRBJ1-1; 10 nucleotides line up with TRBD1. The read stops 1 residue short of the end of the CDR3; the missing end is completed from the germline J gene. Unmatched junction bases numbered 3, after V lost 5 bases and J lost 8 bases. This CDR3 is 12 amino acids long. From germline, CDR1 is NNHNN and CDR2 SYGAGS (reference sequence).

Worth noting for this clone: Genes and germline are mouse. Read coverage stops 1 residue before the CDR3 terminus; the germline J gene supplies the remainder. The gene calls are TRBV23 and TRBJ2-7; TRBD2, the table's D call, was not compared with the DNA. This CDR3 has 12 residues. Per germline, CDR1 KGHTA and CDR2 FQNQQP. The CDR3 reads CSSSLLAYEQYF. The part of the CDR3 DNA that was read is TGCTCCAGCAGCCTACTGGCGTATGAACAGTAC.

In its sample, this clone was seen once. The listed genes are named as in mouse. The read falls 1 residue short of the CDR3 end, and the missing part is taken from the germline J gene. This chain joins TRBV14 and TRBJ2-4; D is unresolved. The CDR3 has 15 amino acids. Germline V gene lookup returns CDR1 SGHDT and CDR2 FRDEAV. V lost 2 bases and J 0 bases, leaving 10 bases between the germline ends. The sequenced part of the CDR3 DNA is TGTGCCAGCAGTTTATCCCCGGGTAGTCAAAACACCTTGTAC. Protein: CASSLSPGSQNTLY. The CDR3, in full, reads CASSLSPGSQNTLYF.

Notes on this clone: These gene names are mouse names. CDR3 sequence: CASSFGGLGAETLYF. CDR3 DNA (partial): TGTGCCAGCAGTTTTGGGGGACTGGGGGCAGAAACGCTGTAT. The chain links TRBV15 to TRBJ2-3; TRBD2 aligns across 10 bases. The read halts 1 residue ahead of the CDR3 end, with the missing end drawn from the germline J gene. The CDR3 consists of 15 residues. V lost 3 bases and J lost 3; bases outside the gene matches: 3. Germline CDR1 is SGHND and CDR2 is FRSKSL. The whole variable domain, filled in from reference TRBV15 and TRBJ2-3, reads DAGVTQTPRHEVAEKGQTIILKCEPVSGHNDLFWYRQTKIQGLELLSYFRSKSLMEDGGAFKDRFKAEMLNSSFSTLKIQPTEPKDSAVYLCASSFGGLGAETLYFGSGTRLTVL.

Worth noting for this clone: The gene symbols are mouse symbols. From the germline J gene comes the end of the CDR3, since the read stops 1 residue before it. The genes are TRBV5 and TRBJ2-7; tentative D call: TRBD2 (5 bases). The CDR3 covers 17 residues. The germline CDR1 and CDR2 sequences are LGHNA and YNLKQL (reference sequence). Between the trimmed V and J ends, which lost 0 bases and 0 bases, there was a span of 15 bases. CDR3 protein: CASSQDPVGFLSYEQYF. The DNA read from the CDR3 is TGTGCCAGCAGCCAAGATCCGGTGGGGTTCCTCTCCTATGAACAGTAC.

Details on this clone: One junction end does not reproduce the germline sequence, and a read error may be involved. Mouse names are used for the genes. Sequencing ends 1 residue short of the CDR3 end; the germline J gene provides the rest. The J gene is TRBJ1-2, the V gene TRBV26, with 7 positions matching TRBD1. The length of the CDR3 is 13 residues. CDR1 is KGHPV, CDR2 FQNQEV, per germline (reference sequence). The CDR3 bases that were read are TGTGCCGGCAGTCTGACAGGGAGCTCCGACTACACC. The encoded protein is CAGSLTGSSDYT. The full-length CDR3 reads as CAGSLTGSSDYTF.

In the case of this clone: The listed genes are named as in mouse. The read terminates 1 residue before the CDR3 end, so the remaining end is supplied by the germline J gene. The chain combines TRBV3 with TRBJ1-2; TRBD1 agrees at 10 bases. Germline V gene sequence: CDR1 SNHLY, CDR2 FYNGKV (reference sequence). The CDR3 loop spans 14 amino acids. V gave up 4 bases and J gave up 5 bases; unmatched junction bases: 4. Incomplete CDR3 DNA: TGTGCCAGCAGCTGGGGACAGGGGAGGTCCGACTACACC. This translates into CASSWGQGRSDYT. The complete CDR3 sequence is CASSWGQGRSDYTF.

This clone is classed as medium-sized. Genes and germline are mouse. Sequencing ends 1 residue short of the CDR3 end; the germline J gene provides the rest. J is TRBJ2-1 and V is TRBV1; D might be TRBD1 (6 bases). V dropped 0 bases and J dropped 3 bases, with 12 bases sitting between them. The CDR3 runs 16 residues. Germline values: CDR1 NSQYPW, CDR2 LRSPGD (reference sequence). This CDR3 is CTCSADRGTLYAEQFF. CDR3 DNA (partial): TGCACCTGCAGTGCAGATCGAGGGACACTCTATGCTGAGCAGTTC.

On this clone: The germline and genes are mouse ones. The missing CDR3 end, 1 residue past where the read stops, is filled in from the germline J gene. V usage is TRBV19 and J usage is TRBJ2-2; 7 nucleotides match TRBD1. The CDR3 extends over 15 amino acids. The ends lost 1 base at V and 2 bases at J; junction bases unmatched: 2. Per the germline V gene, CDR1 is FNHDT and CDR2 is SITEND (reference sequence). The CDR3 DNA, read in part, is TGTGCCAGCAGTATAACCAGGGGGAACACCGGGCAGCTCTAC. Translation gives CASSITRGNTGQLY. The CDR3 in its entirety is CASSITRGNTGQLYF.